The 30 T cell receptor beta chains below come from one sample, sequenced in a study of blood T cell repertoires in COVID-19. Profiled with immunoSEQ multiplex PCR; TCRdb holds only in-frame clones, not every one. The profile covers approximately 160,000 clones, with approximately 82% appearing a single time and about 4.4% taken by the ten largest. The sequencing input was PBMCs or T cells enriched from blood (not recorded which). Receptors were obtained from a woman aged 45-65 years who had recovered from COVID-19.

The chain links TRBV7-6 to TRBJ1-1, with D possibly TRBD1 on 5 matching bases. The V end lost 1 base, the J end lost 1 base, and 13 bases lay between the germline ends. Germline V gene sequence: CDR1 SGHVS, CDR2 FNYEAQ. This CDR3 is built from 16 residues. In DNA, the CDR3 is TGTGCCAGCAGCTTAGTCGGACATTCACGGAACACTGAAGCTTTCTTT. This codes for CASSLVGHSRNTEAFF.

The chain couples TRBV18 to TRBJ2-3; possible D gene TRBD1, 6 bases. This CDR3 contains 15 residues. The germline gives CDR1 KGHSH, CDR2 LQKENI. V dropped 5 bases and J dropped 2 bases, with 14 bases sitting between them. CDR3 amino acids: CASSGGSGPTDTQYF. As DNA, the CDR3 is TGTGCCAGCTCAGGGGGCAGCGGCCCCACAGATACGCAGTATTTT. Full variable domain (remainder filled in from reference TRBV18 and TRBJ2-3): NAGVMQNPRHLVRRRGQEARLRCSPMKGHSHVYWYRQLPEEGLKFMVYLQKENIIDESGMPKERFSAEFPKEGPSILRIQQVVRGDSAAYFCASSGGSGPTDTQYFGPGTRLTVL.

The rearrangement joins TRBV6-2 or TRBV6-3 to TRBJ1-6; D is undetermined. The CDR3 contains 13 residues. Germline CDR1 MNHEY, CDR2 SVGEGT. V dropped 3 bases and J dropped 6 bases, with 6 bases sitting between them. CDR3 in amino acids: CASSYPFNSPLHF. The CDR3 nucleotides are TGTGCCAGCAGTTATCCTTTTAATTCACCCCTCCACTTT.

The rearrangement uses TRBV4-1 and TRBJ1-5; 8 nucleotides match TRBD1. With 1 base clipped from V and 4 bases from J, the junction kept 15 bases outside the gene matches. CDR1 is MGHRA, CDR2 YSYEKL, per germline. The CDR3 contains 19 residues. The CDR3 protein is CASSQGLRTGPLGNQPQHF. In DNA, the CDR3 is TGCGCCAGCAGCCAAGGACTAAGGACAGGGCCCCTTGGGAATCAGCCCCAGCATTTT.

The chain couples TRBV6-5 to TRBJ1-2; D is undetermined. Germline V CDR1 and CDR2: MNHEY, SVGAGI. This CDR3 is 14 amino acids long. V lost 6 bases and J 6 bases, leaving 17 bases between the germline ends. CDR3 in amino acids: CASSRLEGLHGYTF. CDR3 in DNA: TGTGCCAGCAGCCGGTTAGAAGGACTGCATGGCTACACCTTC.

The chain links TRBV27 to TRBJ2-1, with 11 bases aligning to TRBD2. Unmatched junction bases numbered 4, after V lost 5 bases and J lost 4 bases. From germline, CDR1 is MNHEY and CDR2 SMNVEV (reference sequence). The CDR3 extends over 15 amino acids. The CDR3 bases are TGTGCCAGCAGTACCGGGACTAGCGGATACAATGAGCAGTTCTTC. Protein: CASSTGTSGYNEQFF.

The chain recombines TRBV29-1 with TRBJ1-1, with 8 bases lining up with TRBD1. CDR1 and CDR2 (germline): SQVTM, ANQGSEA. Losses at the gene ends were 4 bases for V and 6 bases for J; bases not matched to a gene: 10. This CDR3 contains 14 residues. CDR3 coding DNA: TGCAGCGTTGCCAGGGGGCTGGATCGGGCTGAAGCTTTCTTT. Its translation: CSVARGLDRAEAFF.

V and J are TRBV7-9 and TRBJ1-2; TRBD1 is a possible D gene (6 bases). The V gene's germline CDR1 is SEHNR and CDR2 FQNEAQ (reference sequence). Trimming cost V 6 bases and J 6 bases, with 14 bases left between them. The length of the CDR3 is 13 residues. The CDR3 DNA follows: TGTGCCAGCAGTTCCAGGGGATTTGATGGCTACACCTTC. As protein: CASSSRGFDGYTF.

V and J are TRBV18 and TRBJ2-3; 10 positions match TRBD2. The CDR3 runs 16 residues. J was trimmed by 5 bases and V by 3 bases; bases with no gene match: 8. Germline CDR1 is KGHSH and CDR2 is LQKENI. The CDR3 loop is CASSPQASGSRDTQYF. CDR3 DNA: TGTGCCAGCTCACCGCAAGCTAGCGGGAGTAGAGATACGCAGTATTTT.

There are a few counts of this clone. V is TRBV29-1 and J is TRBJ1-1; 8 positions agree with TRBD1. Trimming took 6 bases from V and 5 from J; bases not matched to a gene: 5. The germline V gene has CDR1 SQVTM and CDR2 ANQGSEA. The CDR3 length is 12 residues. The DNA of the CDR3 is TGCAGCGTATCCCAGGGGGCGACTGAAGCTTTCTTT. Translating gives CSVSQGATEAFF.

The chain has TRBV7-8 and TRBJ2-1; possible D gene TRBD1, 5 bases. Trimming took 4 bases from V and 7 from J, leaving 14 bases between them. The germline CDR1 and CDR2 sequences are SGHVS and FQNEAQ. The CDR3 is 14 amino acids. The CDR3 sequence: CASSSQGRGNEQFF. DNA for the CDR3: TGTGCCAGCAGCTCCCAAGGTAGGGGTAATGAGCAGTTCTTC.

The J gene is TRBJ1-2, the V gene TRBV6-2 or TRBV6-3; D remains ambiguous. Trimming removed 6 bases at V and 2 bases at J, with 13 bases between. In germline, CDR1 is MNHEY, CDR2 SVGEGT. This CDR3 contains 14 residues. The CDR3 DNA follows: TGTGCCAGCAGCCTAAGCCCGACAAACTATGGCTACACCTTC. Amino acid sequence: CASSLSPTNYGYTF.

The chain combines TRBV5-8 with TRBJ1-3; no firm D call. This CDR3 has 13 amino acids. Germline V gene lookup returns CDR1 SGHTS and CDR2 YDEGEE. The V end was cut by 1 base, the J end by 4 bases, with 6 bases between. The CDR3 DNA reads as TGTGCCAGCAGCTTGCGAGGGGGAAACACCATATATTTT. Its translation: CASSLRGGNTIYF.

There are a few counts of this clone. The chain has TRBV28 and TRBJ2-7; D might be TRBD2 (6 bases). This CDR3 has 15 residues. CDR1 is MDHEN and CDR2 is SYDVKM in the germline V gene. Trimming took off 5 bases at V and 7 bases at J, with 21 bases between the two ends. The CDR3 bases are TGTGCCAGCAGTGGTGGAGGGTCCCCTAGAGGGGAGCAGTACGTC. It encodes CASSGGGSPRGEQYV.

The V gene is TRBV6-5, the J gene TRBJ1-1; D possibly corresponds to TRBD1 (5 bases). This CDR3 region has 15 residues. Looked up from germline, CDR1 is MNHEY and CDR2 is SVGAGI. The V gene lost 2 bases and the J gene lost 6 bases, with 16 bases spanning the gap. CDR3 sequence reads: CASSYGQGSGPEAFF. CDR3 coding DNA: TGTGCCAGCAGTTACGGGCAGGGTAGTGGCCCTGAAGCTTTCTTT.

The chain combines TRBV7-2 with TRBJ2-5; a possible D gene is TRBD1 (5 bases). V lost 3 bases to trimming and J lost 4 bases, with 12 bases between them. From germline, CDR1 is SGHTA and CDR2 FQGNSA. This CDR3 has 14 amino acids. CDR3 sequence (DNA): TGTGCCAGCAGCTTGACGAGAAGGGGAGAGACCCAGTACTTC. This codes for CASSLTRRGETQYF.

The chain joins TRBV29-1 to TRBJ1-2; a weak D match, TRBD1 (5 bases). Germline values: CDR1 SQVTM, CDR2 ANQGSEA. Trimming took off 3 bases at V and 5 bases at J, with 13 bases between the two ends. The CDR3 is made up of 13 amino acids. The CDR3 loop reads CSVDSGAYYGYTF. The CDR3, as DNA: TGCAGCGTTGATTCTGGGGCTTATTATGGCTACACCTTC.

The rearrangement joins TRBV7-2 to TRBJ1-1; D is uncertain. CDR3 length equals 14 residues. V was clipped by 0 bases and J by 4 bases, with 9 bases between them. Germline V gene lookup returns CDR1 SGHTA and CDR2 FQGNSA. CDR3 sequence: CASSLAWEGTEAFF. The CDR3 DNA follows: TGTGCCAGCAGCTTAGCCTGGGAGGGCACTGAAGCTTTCTTT. Based on the CDR3 plus reference TRBV7-2 and TRBJ1-1, the full variable domain is GAGVSQSPSNKVTEKGKDVELRCDPISGHTALYWYRQSLGQGLEFLIYFQGNSAPDKSGLPSDRFSAERTGGSVSTLTIQRTQQEDSAVYLCASSLAWEGTEAFFGQGTRLTVV.

CDR3 bases: TGTGCCAGCAGGCGGGACTATGGCTACACCTTC. Its protein is CASRRDYGYTF. The genes are TRBV7-9 and TRBJ1-2; unclear D gene. Trimming shortened V by 6 bases and J by 3 bases, and 5 bases separated the two germline ends. This CDR3 contains 11 residues. Looked up from germline, CDR1 is SEHNR and CDR2 is FQNEAQ (reference sequence).

The rearrangement joins TRBV5-1 to TRBJ2-1; 7 bases map to TRBD1. The V gene's germline CDR1 is SGHRS and CDR2 YFSETQ. The CDR3 is 11 residues long. V gave up 5 bases and J gave up 7 bases; unmatched junction bases: 0. CDR3 amino acids: CASRGQNEQFF. DNA of the CDR3: TGCGCCAGCAGGGGACAGAATGAGCAGTTCTTC. Supplemented by reference TRBV5-1 and TRBJ2-1, the full variable domain reads KAGVTQTPRYLIKTRGQQVTLSCSPISGHRSVSWYQQTPGQGLQFLFEYFSETQRNKGNFPGRFSGRQFSNSRSEMNVSTLELGDSALYLCASRGQNEQFFGPGTRLTVL.

The chain couples TRBV29-1 to TRBJ1-4; tentatively, D is TRBD1 (6 bases). Deletions cut 4 bases from V and 7 bases from J, with 10 bases between. CDR1 and CDR2 from the germline V gene are SQVTM and ANQGSEA. CDR3 length: 12 amino acids. In nucleotides, the CDR3 is TGCAGCGTTGGGGACAACGGTGAAAAACTGTTTTTT. Amino acids: CSVGDNGEKLFF.

This clone is a singleton in its sample. The gene calls are TRBV20-1 and TRBJ1-2, with 9 bases identical to TRBD1. The germline V gene encodes CDR1 DFQATT and CDR2 SNEGSKA (reference sequence). The V and J ends lost 6 bases and 8 bases, in that order; junction bases with no gene match: 4. The CDR3 length is 11 residues. CDR3 amino acids: CSAGTGYGYTF. DNA of the CDR3: TGCAGTGCCGGGACAGGGTACGGCTACACCTTC.

This clone has a handful of counts. V gene TRBV9 combines with J gene TRBJ2-1; possible D gene TRBD1, 5 bases. The V end lost 4 bases, the J end lost 9 bases, and 11 bases lay between the germline ends. Germline loops: CDR1 SGDLS, CDR2 YYNGEE. The CDR3 extends over 12 amino acids. CDR3 coding DNA: TGTGCCAGCAGCCAACAGGCCAGTGAGCAGTTCTTC. Residues: CASSQQASEQFF.

The CDR3 coding sequence is TGTGCCAGCAGACCATCCGGGGAGACCCAGTACTTC. Its translation is CASRPSGETQYF. The chain recombines TRBV12-3 or TRBV12-4 with TRBJ2-5, with D unclear. The CDR3 spans 12 residues. Trimming removed 6 bases at V and 5 bases at J, with 10 bases between.

V is TRBV25-1 and J is TRBJ1-1, with TRBD1 as a possible D gene (5 bases). Germline CDR1 reads MGHDK; CDR2 reads SYGVNS. The CDR3 consists of 15 residues. V dropped 4 bases and J dropped 4 bases, with 16 bases sitting between them. DNA of the CDR3: TGTGCCAGCAGTGGGGAGGGCAGGGCACCCACTGAAGCTTTCTTT. Its protein product is CASSGEGRAPTEAFF.

This clone was recorded a few times. The J gene is TRBJ2-1, the V gene TRBV4-1; 8 positions agree with TRBD2. This CDR3 spans 17 amino acids. V lost 0 bases and J lost 6; bases outside the gene matches: 10. Germline CDR1 and CDR2: MGHRA and YSYEKL. The CDR3 here is CASSQEGSAGVRNEQFF. The CDR3 DNA is TGCGCCAGCAGCCAAGAAGGGTCAGCGGGAGTTCGCAATGAGCAGTTCTTC.

The chain is built from TRBV28 and TRBJ1-2; tentatively, D is TRBD1 (6 bases). Per the germline V gene, CDR1 is MDHEN and CDR2 is SYDVKM. The CDR3 runs to 13 residues. Trimming took 2 bases from V and 4 from J, leaving 8 bases between them. CDR3 sequence: CASSLVRGYGYTF. The CDR3, as DNA: TGTGCCAGCAGTTTAGTCAGGGGCTATGGCTACACCTTC.

This chain links TRBV24-1 with TRBJ2-5; possible D gene TRBD1, 6 bases. V was cut by 5 bases and J by 2 bases, with 17 bases left in between. This CDR3 has 16 residues. Germline CDR1 and CDR2: KGHDR and SFDVKD. Written as DNA, the CDR3 is TGTGCCACCAGTGCGCCAGGGGCAGGGGCACAAGAGACCCAGTACTTC. Protein: CATSAPGAGAQETQYF.

The chain carries TRBV29-1 and TRBJ1-5; the match to TRBD1 covers 7 bases. The CDR3 is 13 amino acids. Germline lookup yields CDR1 SQVTM and CDR2 ANQGSEA. V was pared by 5 bases and J by 3 bases, with 4 bases of the junction left unmatched. CDR3 sequence: CSVRTGLNQPQHF. The CDR3 nucleotides are TGCAGCGTTAGGACAGGACTCAATCAGCCCCAGCATTTT.

The rearrangement uses TRBV6-5 and TRBJ1-5; D unresolved. V lost 6 bases and J lost 7, with 16 bases in between. CDR1 is MNHEY and CDR2 is SVGAGI in the germline V gene. This CDR3 spans 14 amino acids. CDR3: CASRDPRFGQPQHF. CDR3 nucleotide sequence: TGTGCCAGCAGAGACCCGCGGTTCGGGCAGCCCCAGCATTTT.